These T cell receptor beta chains were read from a single sample in a study of blood T cells in healthy people across ages. A single record per CDR3 protein comes from TCRdb applying MiXCR to the 5' RACE reads. There are about 1.6 million distinct CDR3 sequences in the sample; around 35% occur only once, and approximately 10% lies in the top ten. Sequencing input: blood. The receptors shown here come from a woman between 25 and 40 years old in good health. CDR3s include the opening cysteine and the closing phenylalanine or tryptophan. A D gene is named only where the DNA matches it firmly. Clone size is stated in some rows and not others, as once, few, many or a class when expanded.

j_call d_call clone_size v_call cdr3_aa cdr3_nt
TRBJ2-6 NA few TRBV7-9 CASSFTTQISGANVLTF TGTGCCAGCAGCTTCACCACTCAAATCTCTGGGGCCAACGTCCTGACTTTC
TRBJ2-3 NA NA TRBV9 CASSERVGPTHTQYF TGTGCCAGCAGCGAGCGTGTGGGGCCTACGCATACGCAGTATTTT
TRBJ2-1 TRBD2 once TRBV15 CATSRDLGLGRWSPYNEQFF TGTGCCACCAGCAGAGATCTCGGACTAGGACGGTGGAGCCCCTACAATGAGCAGTTCTTC
TRBJ2-1 NA many TRBV4-1 CASSPVFSDEQFF TGCGCCAGCAGCCCTGTTTTCTCGGATGAGCAGTTCTTC
TRBJ2-1 NA few TRBV6-1 CASTASGGYEQFF TGTGCCAGCACCGCCTCTGGGGGGTATGAGCAGTTCTTC
TRBJ2-1 TRBD1 NA TRBV28 CASSSTGPNEQFF TGTGCCAGCAGCTCGACAGGGCCCAATGAGCAGTTCTTC
TRBJ1-4 NA few TRBV12-3/TRBV12-4 CASSFRTVATNEKLFF TGTGCCAGCAGTTTTAGGACGGTTGCAACTAATGAAAAACTGTTTTTT
TRBJ2-2 TRBD1 few TRBV7-9 CASVTGMELFF TGTGCCAGCGTGACAGGGATGGAGCTGTTTTTT
TRBJ1-5 NA few TRBV6-1 CASSWLINQPQHF TGTGCCAGCAGTTGGTTGATTAATCAGCCCCAGCATTTT
TRBJ2-1 NA NA TRBV20-1 CSARDTQDSSYNEQFF TGCAGTGCTAGAGATACCCAGGACAGCTCCTACAATGAGCAGTTCTTC
TRBJ1-5 NA NA TRBV20-1 CRADGGAQQPQHF TGCAGGGCCGACGGGGGGGCCCAGCAGCCCCAGCATTTT
TRBJ1-5 NA NA TRBV7-2 CASSFPTGDQPQHF TGTGCCAGCAGCTTCCCGACAGGAGATCAGCCCCAGCATTTT
TRBJ2-4 NA NA TRBV28 CASSSGRESIQYF TGTGCCAGCAGTTCGGGCAGGGAAAGCATTCAGTACTTC
TRBJ1-2 TRBD1 NA TRBV20-1 CSASGQGAYGYTF TGCAGTGCTAGCGGACAGGGCGCCTATGGCTACACCTTC
TRBJ2-5 NA few TRBV2 CASSAPDSETQYF TGTGCCAGCAGTGCCCCGGACTCGGAGACCCAGTACTTC
TRBJ1-1 NA few TRBV20-1 CSARVGGPSKNTEAFF TGCAGTGCTAGAGTCGGAGGGCCCTCTAAGAACACTGAAGCTTTCTTT
TRBJ2-5 TRBD2 many TRBV9 CASSDLAGGETQYF TGTGCCAGCAGCGACCTAGCGGGAGGAGAGACCCAGTACTTC
TRBJ2-7 TRBD1 few TRBV12-3/TRBV12-4 CASSSPGQGGFYEQYF TGTGCCAGCAGTTCCCCGGGACAGGGGGGATTCTACGAGCAGTACTTC
TRBJ2-6 NA few TRBV5-1 CASSLDTAANVLTF TGCGCCAGCAGCCTAGACACTGCCGCCAACGTCCTGACTTTC
TRBJ2-7 NA NA TRBV6-5 CASSYFGGEQYF TGTGCCAGCAGTTACTTCGGGGGCGAGCAGTACTTC
TRBJ2-1 NA NA TRBV4-1 CASICPSGGANNEQFF TGCGCCAGCATATGCCCCTCGGGCGGGGCAAACAATGAGCAGTTCTTC
TRBJ2-5 NA NA TRBV10-3 CAISVGELAEPYF TGTGCCATCAGTGTGGGAGAACTAGCTGAACCGTACTTC
TRBJ2-5 NA few TRBV4-1 CASSQGGFHQETQYF TGCGCCAGCAGCCAAGGAGGGTTCCACCAAGAGACCCAGTACTTC
TRBJ1-2 TRBD1 NA TRBV20-1 CSARDARNRDSEGYTF TGCAGTGCTAGAGACGCCCGTAACCGGGACAGTGAGGGCTACACCTTC
TRBJ2-1 NA NA TRBV14 CASSQRLTYNEQFF TGTGCCAGCAGCCAGCGACTAACCTACAATGAGCAGTTCTTC
TRBJ2-1 NA many TRBV10-3 CAISEPGYNEQFF TGTGCCATCAGTGAACCGGGCTACAATGAGCAGTTCTTC
TRBJ1-4 NA NA TRBV20-1 CSARRGGGTNEKLFF TGCAGTGCCCGGAGGGGGGGAGGGACTAATGAAAAACTGTTTTTT
TRBJ2-5 NA many TRBV5-1 CASYLKLNQETQYF TGCGCCAGCTATCTAAAGCTTAACCAAGAGACCCAGTACTTC
TRBJ1-4 NA many TRBV7-9 CASSLAVRANEKLFF TGTGCCAGCAGCTTAGCCGTGCGGGCGAATGAAAAACTGTTTTTT
TRBJ2-5 TRBD2 NA TRBV5-1 CASSVTSGSRNTQYF TGCGCCAGCAGCGTGACTAGCGGGAGCCGGAACACCCAGTACTTC
TRBJ2-1 NA many TRBV4-1 CASSHLVGSYNEQFF TGCGCCAGCAGCCACTTGGTTGGGTCCTACAATGAGCAGTTCTTC
TRBJ1-2 NA few TRBV30 CAWTQNYGYTF TGTGCCTGGACACAGAACTATGGCTACACCTTC
TRBJ2-7 NA NA TRBV7-2 CASSLILAHEQYF TGTGCCAGCAGCTTGATTCTAGCTCACGAGCAGTACTTC
TRBJ2-7 NA many TRBV20-1 CSVKNPREQYF TGCAGTGTAAAGAACCCTAGGGAGCAGTACTTC
TRBJ2-1 TRBD2 few TRBV27 CASSLSPGGHNEQFF TGTGCCAGCAGTTTATCGCCGGGAGGGCACAATGAGCAGTTCTTC
TRBJ2-7 TRBD2 NA TRBV28 CASFSQREGPYEQYF TGTGCCAGCTTTTCCCAGCGGGAGGGGCCCTACGAGCAGTACTTC
TRBJ1-1 TRBD1 NA TRBV5-1 CASSFQTGEAFF TGCGCCAGCAGCTTTCAGACAGGGGAAGCTTTCTTT
TRBJ1-1 NA NA TRBV20-1 CSARPLWFSNTEAFF TGCAGTGCTAGACCTTTATGGTTTTCGAACACTGAAGCTTTCTTT
TRBJ2-7 TRBD2 few TRBV2 CARSGTSGSEQYF TGTGCCAGGTCCGGGACTAGCGGATCCGAGCAGTACTTC
TRBJ2-5 TRBD2 NA TRBV7-2 CASSYWGLAGEETQYF TGTGCCAGCAGCTATTGGGGACTAGCGGGAGAAGAGACCCAGTACTTC
TRBJ2-3 TRBD2 NA TRBV28 CATTSGRATDTQYF TGTGCCACCACAAGCGGGAGAGCAACAGATACGCAGTATTTT
TRBJ2-6 NA NA TRBV13 CASSLGLGSPSGANVLTF TGTGCCAGCAGCTTAGGCCTCGGCAGCCCCTCTGGGGCCAACGTCCTGACTTTC
TRBJ1-2 NA NA TRBV4-1 CASSQYLGGPGGYTF TGCGCCAGCAGCCAGTACTTGGGGGGTCCGGGGGGCTACACCTTC
TRBJ2-7 NA few TRBV20-1 CSATSVFSYEQYF TGCAGTGCTACTAGCGTTTTCTCCTACGAGCAGTACTTC
TRBJ2-7 NA NA TRBV24-1 CATSDLRSNPQYF TGTGCCACCAGTGATTTGAGGTCCAACCCCCAGTACTTC
TRBJ2-1 NA NA TRBV29-1 CSGEITTAYNEQFF TGCAGCGGGGAGATCACGACAGCTTACAATGAGCAGTTCTTC
TRBJ2-3 NA NA TRBV27 CACSRSDPRGTDTQYF TGTGCCTGCAGTCGCTCGGACCCCCGCGGCACAGATACGCAGTATTTT
TRBJ2-7 NA NA TRBV27 CASSGSSAPYERYF TGTGCCAGCAGTGGATCCTCAGCTCCCTACGAGCGGTACTTC
TRBJ1-4 NA NA TRBV18 CASSPRGQKSTNEKLFF TGTGCCAGCTCACCACGAGGGCAGAAATCAACTAATGAAAAACTGTTTTTT
TRBJ2-7 NA NA TRBV28 CASSGGSRRHEQYF TGTGCCAGCAGTGGCGGGTCTAGGCGACACGAGCAGTACTTC
TRBJ2-1 TRBD1 NA TRBV12-3/TRBV12-4 CASSFGDRASGEQFF TGTGCCAGCAGTTTCGGAGACAGGGCCTCGGGTGAGCAGTTCTTC
TRBJ2-7 NA few TRBV30 CAWSSGQYYEQYF TGTGCCTGGAGTTCCGGACAGTACTACGAGCAGTACTTC
TRBJ2-7 NA NA TRBV20-1 CSAQDGYEQYF TGCAGTGCGCAAGACGGATACGAGCAGTACTTC
TRBJ1-1 NA few TRBV27 CASRYRDWAEAFF TGTGCCAGCAGATACAGGGATTGGGCTGAAGCTTTCTTT
TRBJ1-2 NA NA TRBV7-2 CASSLIPLFYGYTF TGTGCCAGCAGCTTAATTCCCCTGTTCTATGGCTACACCTTC